This TCR beta chain was captured by sequencing in a study of cytomegalovirus exposure and HLA in healthy donors (dated by TCRdb to 2016 to 2017). For the study in its entirety: In an earlier analysis of approximately 500 of the donors, approximately 300 Gb of sequence data and approximately 120 million unique TCR beta sequences from some 170 million T cells were reported. An early release covering roughly 640 HLA-typed donors comprised roughly 300 gigabases of sequencing data and approximately 80 million unique TCR sequences. Of the 300 to 400 genotyped donors, roughly 85% fell in the genetic ancestry cluster associated with self-reported Caucasian donors. The study aimed to test whether cataloging public T cell receptors could reveal signatures of past pathogen exposure. The study profiled the T cell repertoires of some 610 subjects by immunosequencing and related them to cytomegalovirus serostatus. Besides the first cohort of about 730 subjects, a separate validation cohort made up of over 95 different subjects was used. High-throughput TCR immunosequencing, statistical association of individual TCRs with disease status, and machine learning were combined to predict cytomegalovirus infection status. A later analysis re-analyzed previously published TCR beta repertoires from approximately 700 donors and added high-resolution HLA genotyping to study TCR occurrence patterns. Rather than drawing on any new phenotypic data, the later analysis identified candidate immune exposures from TCR beta sequences and the way those sequences occurred across donors. An earlier analysis of 587 of the donors used high-throughput TCR beta sequencing to judge whether each TCR beta V gene segment behaved as functional or pseudogenic. Donor age, sex, ethnicity and CMV serostatus were collected together with the repertoire data. Genome-wide SNP genotypes for about 60% of the 666 donors were used in a later genetic analysis, which treated that subset as a discovery cohort. Every discovery cohort repertoire had been produced on one sequencing platform. HLA typing included class I and class II loci at four-digit resolution. The number of donors typed differed by locus, with roughly 629-640 for A, B, C, DRB1 and DQB1, over 500 for DQA1, nearly 610 for DPA1, and around 460 for DPB1. Because of strong linkage in the cohort, roughly five DR-DQ haplotypes were treated as single units for association and clustering. On average, roughly 240,000 unique TCR beta nucleotide sequences were sequenced per donor among a few hundred genotyped donors of the cohort, with roughly 18% of those sequences being non-productive. What the study reported, not specific to this receptor: An earlier analysis of 450 to 750 of the donors showed that most TCR beta V segments appeared in productive rearrangements either about 87% or about 30% of the time, which broadly matched IMGT annotations. The only immune exposure information available for the cohort was CMV serostatus. In a later genetic analysis, fewer N-insertions in productive TCRs were reported among donors in an Asian-associated ancestry cluster than the roughly 700-donor mean. The authors suggested that the approach could potentially be generalized to other disease states and immunological phenotypes. While some public TCRs were present in many individuals, most TCR sequences turned up only very rarely across donors. Roughly uniform sequencing depth across donors was assumed in presence/absence analyses, although this assumption may not hold. In both the original and validation cohorts, the classifier was reported to diagnose cytomegalovirus status with high specificity and sensitivity. At a false discovery rate of 0.05, a later analysis linked under 20,000 TCR beta sequences to specific HLA alleles. In a later analysis, several top co-occurrence clusters were reported to appear linked to parvovirus B19, influenza, CMV and Epstein-Barr virus. In a later analysis, the rate of TCR association differed among HLA loci, with DRB1 alleles having the most associated TCRs and HLA-C alleles having the fewest. The cohort was sequenced for TCR beta chains only, and without alpha or paired-chain data the features that could be detected were limited. According to a later analysis, most CMV-associated TCR beta chains appeared to be HLA-restricted, and the HLA associations seemed to be driven largely by CMV exposure. In a later genetic analysis, a missense DCLRE1C variant was associated with V-gene and J-gene trimming of TCR beta chains, and the association was replicated in an independent cohort. A cluster of highly shared sequence variants was judged likely to be a technical artifact of the sequencing pipeline. The study gave a list of 150 to 200 TCR beta chains associated with cytomegalovirus. Strong co-occurrence of HLA alleles, especially DR and DQ, made assigning TCR associations to individual alleles difficult. Linkage disequilibrium might explain the correlated functional status among segregating V segments, but an unknown experimental factor could not be ruled out. Because HLA typing was unavailable for some donors at each locus, only the typed subset was used in association tests. Because counts were too low, about 18 rarely observed V segments, including chromosome 9 orphons, were left out of the earlier analysis of 587 of the donors. In a later analysis, HLA-associated TCR beta chains showed more clonal expansion and lower generation probabilities than non-associated chains that were equally common. A further reported finding was that TCR beta sequences accurately predicted the HLA-A and HLA-B alleles for most subjects in the first cohort. In vitro tests confirmed that a few of the cytomegalovirus-associated TCR beta chains recognize cytomegalovirus antigens.

In total, roughly 670 healthy bone marrow donors made up the cohort. At the time of sampling, every cohort member was nominally healthy, though immune exposures that went unrecorded were likely present. The donor tested CMV seronegative, placing the donor among the 350 to 400 seronegative members of the cohort. A peripheral blood sample was collected from each donor, and TCR beta sequencing was performed on peripheral blood mononuclear cells. The Qiagen DNeasy Blood Extraction Kit was used to extract genomic DNA from the blood cell samples. Comment on this clone: Its antigen target is currently unknown. The record has no base qualities; no much larger clone is one base away.

To prepare the library, the immunoSEQ multiplex PCR assay was applied. The multiplex PCR relied on a mix of 60 forward primers for TCR Vbeta segments and 13 reverse primers for TCR Jbeta segments. A multiplex PCR assay on genomic DNA amplified the CDR3 region of rearranged TCR beta genes. On the Illumina HiSeq System, the amplified TCR beta libraries were sequenced as 87-base-pair reads. The paper's processing steps were these. In a later analysis, tens of millions of unique TCR beta chains were counted across the 650 to 750 repertoires, and roughly 10 million of these chains were shared by at least two donors. Raw reads were error-corrected and collapsed into unique sequences with a nearest-neighbor algorithm that merged closely related sequences to remove PCR and sequencing errors. V, D and J gene segments were assigned by aligning CDR3 sequences to IMGT reference sequences. For a sequence to be retained, a match of at least six nucleotides to both a V gene segment and a J gene segment was required. A rearrangement counted as productive if the CDR3 had no stop codons and remained in frame with V and J, and every other rearrangement counted as non-productive. CDR3 was defined by IMGT convention, running from the second conserved V-encoded cysteine to the conserved J-encoded phenylalanine. Sequences without an unambiguous match to a single V gene segment were excluded from the earlier analysis of almost 600 of the donors. An earlier analysis of a few hundred of the donors called V segments functional above 56.7% productive rearrangements and segregating when the between-donor standard deviation exceeded 5%. A statistical classification framework was built for diagnosing cytomegalovirus status from the catalog of TCR beta chain sequences. In a later analysis, TCR nucleotide sequences were compared against IMGT/GENE-DB human TR gene sequences so that V and J genes could be assigned. In a later analysis, CDR3 sequences and most-parsimonious VDJ recombination scenarios were assigned using the TCRdist pipeline. In a later analysis, every TCR beta chain was defined by the combination of its CDR3 amino acid sequence and its V-gene family, and reads without a unique V-gene family were dropped. In a later analysis, 450 to 600 highly shared, low-generation-probability nucleotide sequences were removed to address suspected cross-contamination and a sequencing artifact. A later analysis calculated a clonal expansion index for each public chain from normalized within-repertoire ranks of inferred template counts. In a later analysis, generation probabilities were computed with a VDJ recombination model fitted to out-of-frame rearrangements, and the resulting probabilities were checked against IGoR. Hypergeometric tests were used in a later analysis to score TCR-TCR, TCR-HLA and TCR-CMV co-occurrence, with a repertoire-size bias correction applied to the TCR pairs. To estimate false discovery rates, a later analysis permuted the HLA or CMV assignments 20 times. In a later analysis, co-occurring TCRs were grouped using DBSCAN, with TCRdist sequence similarity added in when clustering inside HLA-allele-positive subsets. Co-occurrence clustering excluded repertoires with fewer than 30,000 or more than 120,000 public chains, plus five with anomalous nucleotide sharing. TCRdb provides this immuneACCESS table in a form limited to in-frame rearrangements. Some clones are lacking; in checked studies, under half of them reflect an unresolved V gene, and why the rest are absent is not known. The V and J calls and clone size come from that table; D and trimming were worked out from the DNA. The sample table contains 150,000 to 200,000 clones; only one count was recorded for about 86% of them. The top ten clones comprise under 2% of the sample.

The receptor's source is a woman between 18 and 29 years old in good health and CMV-seronegative. Material: PBMCs.

The CDR3 protein is CASSPGEITNYGYTF. The nucleotide sequence reads TGTGCCAGCTCACCAGGAGAGATAACTAACTATGGCTACACCTTC. The rearranged chain carries TRBV18 and TRBJ1-2, with no D gene named confidently. According to the germline V gene, CDR1 reads KGHSH and CDR2 reads LQKENI. The germline ends are 10 bases apart after V is trimmed by 2 bases and J by 0 bases. The CDR3 covers 15 residues, taking in both the cysteine and the phenylalanine. Solely the CDR3 DNA is kept, with 45 bases framed from the first base.